The 16 T cell receptor beta chains presented below share a single source sample, sequenced in a study of T-cell reconstitution after alpha-beta-depleted transplantation in children (dated by TCRdb to about 2016). Libraries were made using PCR. The sample was run on an Illumina HiSeq 2500. TCR libraries were prepared with molecular barcoding, using unique molecular identifiers to normalize TCRbeta repertoire quantification. The public reads were reanalyzed by TCRdb: fastp trimming at Q25, MiXCR alignment, in-frame beta chains only. Rows merge per CDR3 protein into single entries with the most common DNA and genes. Here the sample has about 230,000 distinct CDR3 sequences; approximately 10% occur a single time. Of the sample, less than 8% falls within the top ten clones. The material was PBMCs from the stem cell graft donor, obtained from the stem cell graft. The source of these receptors is a human donor who donated a stem cell graft to a child with acute lymphoblastic leukemia.

This clonotype was recorded a few times. The gene calls are TRBV7-2 and TRBJ1-3; the match to TRBD1 covers 7 bases. The CDR3 is made up of 15 amino acids. Unmatched junction bases numbered 4, after V lost 5 bases and J lost 0 bases. The germline CDR1 and CDR2 sequences are SGHTA and FQGNSA. This chain's CDR3 is CASSPQGFSGNTIYF. As DNA, the CDR3 is TGTGCCAGCAGCCCACAGGGGTTCTCTGGAAACACCATATATTTT.

This clonotype occurred a few times. The chain recombines TRBV6-1 with TRBJ1-1; TRBD1 is a possible D gene (6 bases). V lost 6 bases, J lost 1 base, and 12 bases lay in between. The CDR3 sequence is 14 residues long. Germline loops: CDR1 MNHNS, CDR2 SASEGT. CDR3: CASRRQESNTEAFF. The CDR3 DNA reads TGTGCCAGCAGACGACAGGAGTCGAACACTGAAGCTTTCTTT.

This chain uses TRBV29-1 with TRBJ2-5, with 10 bases aligning to TRBD1. From germline, CDR1 is SQVTM and CDR2 ANQGSEA. With V trimmed by 2 bases and J by 5 bases, 5 bases remained unmatched. This CDR3 has 14 amino acids. The CDR3 reads CSVETGQGMETQYF. CDR3 in DNA: TGCAGCGTTGAAACGGGACAGGGGATGGAGACCCAGTACTTC. Full variable domain (missing parts from reference TRBV29-1 and TRBJ2-5): SAVISQKPSRDICQRGTSLTIQCQVDSQVTMMFWYRQQPGQSLTLIATANQGSEATYESGFVIDKFPISRPNLTFSTLTVSNMSPEDSSIYLCSVETGQGMETQYFGPGTRLLVL.

The J gene is TRBJ2-1, the V gene TRBV6-1, with TRBD1 matching 7 bases. The CDR3 contains 14 residues. The ends lost 8 bases at V and 8 bases at J; junction bases unmatched: 12. Per the germline V gene, CDR1 is MNHNS and CDR2 is SASEGT. CDR3 protein: CASRVRGGGYEQFF. For the CDR3, the DNA is TGTGCCAGCCGGGTCCGAGGGGGCGGGTATGAGCAGTTCTTC.

This clonotype was counted between two and nine times. The chain uses TRBV4-1 and TRBJ2-5; perhaps D is TRBD1 or TRBD2 (6 bases each). CDR1 MGHRA and CDR2 YSYEKL come from the germline V gene. The CDR3 has 16 residues. Trimming took 1 base from V and 4 from J, leaving 16 bases between them. CDR3 protein: CASSQAGGRLGETQYF. The CDR3 nucleotides read TGCGCCAGCAGCCAAGCCGGGGGCCGCCTGGGAGAGACCCAGTACTTC.

The chain links TRBV7-9 to TRBJ1-2; no clear D gene. CDR1 and CDR2 (germline): SEHNR, FQNEAQ (reference sequence). V was shortened by 1 base and J by 7 bases, with 13 bases between the two germline ends. The CDR3 is made up of 14 amino acids. The CDR3 DNA follows: TGTGCCAGCAGCTTAGTGGCCTGGGTCCCTGGCTACACCTTC. Its protein is CASSLVAWVPGYTF.

In this sample, this clonotype turned up a few times. Germline and junction disagree at one end, which may indicate a read error. The chain couples TRBV19 to TRBJ1-2; tentatively, D is TRBD1 (5 bases). The CDR3 totals 13 residues. CDR1 LNHDA and CDR2 SQIVND come from the germline V gene (reference sequence). CDR3 residues: CASSIDRSTPLSF. The CDR3 DNA reads as TGTGCCAGTAGTATCGACAGAAGCACCCCACTTTCCTTC.

This clonotype was recorded at least ten times. The rearrangement links TRBV10-3 to TRBJ2-5; D gene uncertain. CDR3 length: 17 amino acids. V lost 0 bases and J 1 base, leaving 15 bases between the germline ends. Germline CDR1 is ENHRY and CDR2 is SYGVKD. The CDR3: CAISESKGLGFQETQYF. The CDR3 nucleotides are TGTGCCATCAGTGAGTCAAAGGGTTTAGGCTTCCAAGAGACCCAGTACTTC.

This clonotype occurred a few times. This sequence joins TRBV25-1 and TRBJ1-2; the D is unclear. The germline V gene encodes CDR1 MGHDK and CDR2 SYGVNS. The CDR3 consists of 13 residues. Trimming took off 5 bases at V and 7 bases at J, with 14 bases between the two ends. This CDR3 is CASSPNLPVGYTF. The CDR3 DNA reads as TGTGCCAGCAGTCCAAACCTCCCGGTTGGCTACACCTTC.

This rearrangement joins TRBV30 to TRBJ2-7; D gene uncertain. V lost 2 bases and J lost 4, with 6 bases in between. Germline assignment: CDR1 GTSNPN and CDR2 SVGIG (reference sequence). The CDR3 has 11 amino acids. The CDR3 loop reads CAWSLAYEQYF. For the CDR3, the DNA is TGTGCCTGGAGTTTGGCATACGAGCAGTACTTC.

The rearrangement links TRBV6-1 to TRBJ1-5, with D perhaps matching TRBD1 (6 bases). CDR1 is MNHNS and CDR2 is SASEGT in the germline V gene. The CDR3 has 16 residues. Trimming pared 6 bases from V and 3 bases from J, leaving 18 bases between. This chain's CDR3 is CASREHLQGSNQPQHF. DNA of the CDR3: TGTGCCAGCAGAGAACACCTACAGGGATCCAATCAGCCCCAGCATTTT.

CDR3 coding DNA: TGTGCCAGCAGTCCCGGGCGGGGGACGGCTTTGACTGAAGCTTTCTTT. It translates to CASSPGRGTALTEAFF. This chain connects TRBV27 to TRBJ1-1; the D gene is possibly TRBD1 (5 bases). Trimming took off 5 bases at V and 5 bases at J, with 21 bases between the two ends. Per germline, CDR1 MNHEY and CDR2 SMNVEV (reference sequence). This CDR3 is 16 amino acids long.

The J gene is TRBJ2-7, the V gene TRBV5-1; tentatively, D is TRBD2 (5 bases). Germline assignment: CDR1 SGHRS and CDR2 YFSETQ. The V and J ends lost 4 bases and 7 bases respectively, with 18 bases between them. This CDR3 region has 14 residues. As DNA, the CDR3 is TGCGCCAGCAGCCAAGAGGGCCTCCCTCGGGAGCAGTACTTC. Its protein is CASSQEGLPREQYF.

This clonotype was recorded a few times. The CDR3 DNA sequence: TGTGCCTGGAGTGGGACAGGGGGGTACCAAGAGACCCAGTACTTC. It encodes CAWSGTGGYQETQYF. This chain uses TRBV30 with TRBJ2-5; TRBD1 matches at 10 bases. Losses at the gene ends were 1 base for V and 0 bases for J; bases not matched to a gene: 2. CDR1 is GTSNPN and CDR2 is SVGIG in the germline V gene (reference sequence). This CDR3 has 15 residues.

This rearrangement joins TRBV3-1 to TRBJ2-7; D call uncertain. V lost 1 base, J lost 1 base, and 8 bases lay in between. The CDR3 consists of 14 residues. Germline CDR1 is LGHDT and CDR2 is YNNKEL (reference sequence). The DNA for the CDR3 is TGTGCCAGCAGCCAAGGGGCAGCTTCCTACGAGCAGTACTTC. This encodes CASSQGAASYEQYF.

This clonotype was observed at least ten times. The J gene is TRBJ2-2, the V gene TRBV7-7; tentative D call: TRBD1 (5 bases). The CDR3 is 16 amino acids. From germline, CDR1 is SSHAT and CDR2 FNYEAQ (reference sequence). Trimming removed 5 bases at V and 0 bases at J, with 13 bases between. The CDR3 region has the DNA TGTGCCAGCAGCACACTGGGGCCGTCGAACACCGGGGAGCTGTTTTTT. The encoded protein is CASSTLGPSNTGELFF.